The 2 T cell receptor beta chains presented below share a single source sample, sequenced in a study of shared clonotypes between healthy human individuals. Assay used: immunoSEQ multiplex PCR; TCRdb lists only in-frame clones, some missing. The sample lists about 1 million clones; under 80% were seen once. The material sequenced was memory CD4+ T cells sorted from blood. The subset is: CD45RA-negative fraction. These receptors all come from a man aged 18-30 years in good health.

The chain is built from TRBV11-2 and TRBJ1-1; possibly TRBD1 for D (5 bases). The ends were cut back, 0 bases at V and 5 bases at J, with 13 bases in the middle. The germline V gene encodes CDR1 SGHAT and CDR2 FQNNGV. The CDR3 loop spans 15 amino acids. The CDR3 reads CASSLDPGGGTEAFF. The CDR3 DNA is TGTGCCAGCAGCTTAGACCCTGGGGGGGGGACTGAAGCTTTCTTT.

This chain joins TRBV6-1 and TRBJ1-5; D is unclear. Per germline, CDR1 MNHNS and CDR2 SASEGT. V lost 2 bases, J lost 0 bases, and 5 bases lay in between. The CDR3 has 14 amino acids. The CDR3 nucleotides are TGTGCCAGCAGTGAATTCGGTAGCAATCAGCCCCAGCATTTT. Translating gives CASSEFGSNQPQHF.